The entry below describes one T cell receptor (beta chain). This record comes from a study of T cells after yellow fever vaccination. Per the germline V gene, CDR1 is MNHEY and CDR2 is SVGEGT. The CDR3 length is 19 residues. The V and J ends lost 7 bases and 1 base respectively, with 23 bases between them. MiXCR, applied by TCRdb to the 5' RACE reads, yields one record per CDR3 protein. Among about 340,000 distinct CDR3 sequences listed, around 3.9% were seen once. This receptor was obtained from a man aged 18-30 years who received the YFV17D yellow fever vaccine. The material was PBMCs, obtained 5 days after the yellow fever booster vaccination. The chain combines TRBV6-2 or TRBV6-3 with TRBJ1-6, with a weak D call TRBD1 (5 bases). CDR3: CASTDSGPTGGSYNSPLHF. The DNA of the CDR3 is TGTGCCAGCACCGATTCCGGGCCGACCGGGGGATCCTATAATTCACCCCTCCACTTT.